Included here is one TCR beta chain sequence, with context. Antigen specificity is unknown. This CDR3 region has 18 residues. V was shortened by 3 bases and J by 5 bases, with 23 bases between the two germline ends. Germline CDR1 and CDR2: MNHEY and SVGEGT. The sample belongs to a study of CD4 T cells in relation to SARS-CoV-2 and coronaviruses. The unexposed donors gave CD4+ T cells in 2011-2018, prior to COVID-19. Isolation of CD4+ T cells took place after approximately 10 days in culture. Produced via immunoSEQ multiplex PCR; TCRdb's table is partial and in-frame only. This sample has roughly 30,000 clones, with around three quarters found just once.

The chain combines TRBV6-2 or TRBV6-3 with TRBJ1-3; D is perhaps TRBD1 (6 bases). This TCR came from a human donor in good health. The source material was CD4+ T cells from PBMCs, cultured in vitro. The CDR3 spells CASSYGTSGQRRRNTIYF. In DNA form, the CDR3 reads TGTGCCAGCAGTTATGGAACCTCCGGACAGCGACGCCGAAACACCATATATTTT.